The next 6 T cell receptor beta chains were all read from a single sample in a study of siplizumab effects on memory and regulatory T cells. Assay: immunoSEQ multiplex PCR; the TCRdb copy retains only in-frame clones and omits some. The sample carries approximately 94,000 clones, approximately 94% recorded once. Sequenced material: non-Treg CD4+ T cells sorted from blood. The source is a human donor in good health.

This chain uses TRBV7-3 with TRBJ2-5; 9 positions agree with TRBD2. The CDR3 runs 16 residues. CDR1 SGHTA and CDR2 FQGTGA come from the germline V gene. The V gene end was trimmed by 2 bases and the J gene end by 2 bases; junction bases not matched to a gene: 6. This CDR3 reads CASSLLGAGGQETQYF. The CDR3, as DNA: TGTGCCAGCAGCTTATTAGGAGCGGGAGGTCAAGAGACCCAGTACTTC.

The chain recombines TRBV5-8 with TRBJ2-3, with 11 bases aligning to TRBD2. V lost 2 bases and J lost 6; bases outside the gene matches: 8. Germline V lookup: CDR1 SGHTS, CDR2 YDEGEE. The CDR3 runs to 16 residues. The CDR3 DNA follows: TGTGCCAGCAGCTTATTACTAGCGGGAGCCTTTGATACGCAGTATTTT. Translated, it gives CASSLLLAGAFDTQYF.

The rearrangement joins TRBV25-1 to TRBJ2-4, with 8 bases aligning to TRBD2. The CDR3 sequence is 14 residues long. The ends lost 4 bases at V and 8 bases at J; junction bases unmatched: 7. Germline loops: CDR1 MGHDK, CDR2 SYGVNS. DNA for the CDR3: TGTGCCAGCAGTGGAGGGCTCGGGAGGGACATTCAGTACTTC. This encodes CASSGGLGRDIQYF. Drawing the rest from reference TRBV25-1 and TRBJ2-4, the complete variable domain is EADIYQTPRYLVIGTGKKITLECSQTMGHDKMYWYQQDPGMELHLIHYSYGVNSTEKGDLSSESTVSRIRTEHFPLTLESARPSHTSQYLCASSGGLGRDIQYFGAGTRLSVL.

To note about this clone: This sample includes further DNA sequences coding for the same CDR3. The chain combines TRBV5-4 with TRBJ2-7; 9 bases are a match to TRBD1. Trimming removed 4 bases from V and 2 bases from J; junction bases left unmatched: 4. Germline V gives CDR1 SGHNT, CDR2 YYREEE (reference sequence). This CDR3 has 14 residues. In DNA, the CDR3 is TGTGCCAGCAGCCAGACAGGGGGTACCTACGAGCAGTACTTC. It yields the protein CASSQTGGTYEQYF.

This chain connects TRBV25-1 to TRBJ2-1; 12 positions agree with TRBD2. There are 14 residues in the CDR3. The ends lost 7 bases at V and 12 bases at J; junction bases unmatched: 10. The germline gives CDR1 MGHDK, CDR2 SYGVNS. The CDR3 spells CASKSSGRVGRQFF. The CDR3 DNA is TGTGCCAGCAAATCTAGCGGGAGGGTGGGGCGGCAGTTCTTC.

The J gene is TRBJ2-3, the V gene TRBV2; D tentatively fits TRBD1 or TRBD2 (5 bases each). The V gene's germline CDR1 is SNHLY and CDR2 FYNNEI. There are 15 residues in the CDR3. V was clipped by 5 bases and J by 11 bases, with 23 bases between them. The CDR3 DNA reads TGTGCCAGCAGTCAGTCCCGGGACGGGCAAAGACGGCAGTATTTT. It translates to CASSQSRDGQRRQYF.